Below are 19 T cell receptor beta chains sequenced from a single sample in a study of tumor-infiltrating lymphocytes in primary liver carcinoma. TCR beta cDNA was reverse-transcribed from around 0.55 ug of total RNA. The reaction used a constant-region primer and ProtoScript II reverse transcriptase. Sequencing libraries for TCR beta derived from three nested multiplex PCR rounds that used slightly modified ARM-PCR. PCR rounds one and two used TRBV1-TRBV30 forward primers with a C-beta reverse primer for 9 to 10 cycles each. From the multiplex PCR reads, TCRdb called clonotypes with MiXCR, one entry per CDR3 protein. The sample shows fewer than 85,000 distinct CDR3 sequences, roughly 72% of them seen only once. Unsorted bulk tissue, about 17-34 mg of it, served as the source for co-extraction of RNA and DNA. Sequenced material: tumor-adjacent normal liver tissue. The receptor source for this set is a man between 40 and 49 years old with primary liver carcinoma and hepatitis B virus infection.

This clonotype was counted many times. As DNA, the CDR3 is TGTGCCTGGAGAGGGGGACTAGCGGGAGATTTTCGAAATGAGCAGTTCTTC. Translating it yields CAWRGGLAGDFRNEQFF. The rearrangement uses TRBV30 and TRBJ2-1; 14 positions match TRBD2. Germline V gene sequence: CDR1 GTSNPN, CDR2 SVGIG (reference sequence). CDR3 size: 17 residues. V trimming: 3 bases; J trimming: 7 bases; junction bases outside the gene matches: 11.

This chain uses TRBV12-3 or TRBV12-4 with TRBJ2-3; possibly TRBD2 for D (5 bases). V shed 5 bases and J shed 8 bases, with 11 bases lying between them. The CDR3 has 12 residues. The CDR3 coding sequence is TGTGCCAGCAGTCCCTCCGGAGGTACGCAGTATTTT. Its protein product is CASSPSGGTQYF.

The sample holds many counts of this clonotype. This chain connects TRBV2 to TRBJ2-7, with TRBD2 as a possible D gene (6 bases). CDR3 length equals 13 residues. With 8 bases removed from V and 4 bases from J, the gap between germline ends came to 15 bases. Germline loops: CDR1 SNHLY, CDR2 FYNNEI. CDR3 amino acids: CASGYGSWYEQYF. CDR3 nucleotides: TGTGCCAGCGGCTACGGGAGCTGGTACGAGCAGTACTTC.

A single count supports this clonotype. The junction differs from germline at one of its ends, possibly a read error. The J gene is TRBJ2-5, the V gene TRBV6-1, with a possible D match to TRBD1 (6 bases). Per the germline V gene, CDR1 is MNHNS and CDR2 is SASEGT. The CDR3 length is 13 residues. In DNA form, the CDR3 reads TGTGTCAGCAGGGACATGTACCAGGAGACCCAGTACTTC. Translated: CVSRDMYQETQYF.

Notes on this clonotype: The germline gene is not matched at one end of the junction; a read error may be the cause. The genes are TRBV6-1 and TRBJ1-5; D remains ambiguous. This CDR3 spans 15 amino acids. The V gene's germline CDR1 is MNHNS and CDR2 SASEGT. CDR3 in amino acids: CASSESGGSNRPQHF. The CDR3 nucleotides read TGTGCCAGCAGTGAAAGTGGAGGGAGCAATCGGCCCCAGCATTTT.

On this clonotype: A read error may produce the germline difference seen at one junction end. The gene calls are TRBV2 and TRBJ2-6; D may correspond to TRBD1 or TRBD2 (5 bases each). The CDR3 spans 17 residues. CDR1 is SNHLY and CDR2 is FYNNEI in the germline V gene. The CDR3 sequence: CASSPTRDGSVANVLTF. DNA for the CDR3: TGTGCCAGCAGTCCGACACGGGACGGCTCTGTGGCCAACGTCCTGACTTTC.

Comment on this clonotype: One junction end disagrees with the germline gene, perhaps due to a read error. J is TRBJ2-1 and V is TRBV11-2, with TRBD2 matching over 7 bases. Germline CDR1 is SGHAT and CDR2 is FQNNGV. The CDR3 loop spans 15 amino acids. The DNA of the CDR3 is TGTGCCAGCAGCCTAGCGGAAAGGTCCCACAATGAGCAGATCTTC. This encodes CASSLAERSHNEQIF.

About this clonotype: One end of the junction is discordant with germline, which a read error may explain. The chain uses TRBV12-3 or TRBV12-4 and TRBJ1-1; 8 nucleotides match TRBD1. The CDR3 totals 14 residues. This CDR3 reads CASGFTGGFTEAFF. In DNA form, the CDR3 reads TGTGCCAGCGGTTTCACAGGGGGATTCACTGAAGCCTTCTTT.

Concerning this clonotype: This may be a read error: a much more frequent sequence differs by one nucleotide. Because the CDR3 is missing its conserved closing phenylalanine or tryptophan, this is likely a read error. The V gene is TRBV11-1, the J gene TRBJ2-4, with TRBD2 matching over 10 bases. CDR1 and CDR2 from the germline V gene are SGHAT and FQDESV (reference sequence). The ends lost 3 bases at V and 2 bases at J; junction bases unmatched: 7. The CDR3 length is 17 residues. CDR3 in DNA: TGTGCCAGCAGCTTCCCCGGGACTAGCGAGACCAAAAACATTCAGTACTCC. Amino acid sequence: CASSFPGTSETKNIQYS.

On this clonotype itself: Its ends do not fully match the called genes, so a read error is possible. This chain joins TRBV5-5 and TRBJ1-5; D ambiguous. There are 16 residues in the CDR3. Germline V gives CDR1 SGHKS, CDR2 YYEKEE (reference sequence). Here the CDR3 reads CASSSEQTISNQPPHF. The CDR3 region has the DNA TGTGCCAGTAGCTCGGAACAGACGATTAGCAATCAGCCCCCGCATTTT.

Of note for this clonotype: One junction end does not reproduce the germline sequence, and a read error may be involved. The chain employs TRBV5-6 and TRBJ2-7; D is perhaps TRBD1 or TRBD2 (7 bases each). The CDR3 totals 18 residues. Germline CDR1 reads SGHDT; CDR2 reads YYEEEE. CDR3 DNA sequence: TGTCCCAGCAGCCTCACGAGACAGGGAGGGGGTTTCTCCTACGAGCAGTACTTC. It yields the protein CPSSLTRQGGGFSYEQYF.

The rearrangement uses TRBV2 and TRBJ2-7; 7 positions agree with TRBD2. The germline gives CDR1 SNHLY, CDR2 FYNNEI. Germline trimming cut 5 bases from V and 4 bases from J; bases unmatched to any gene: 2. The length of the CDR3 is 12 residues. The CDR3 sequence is CASSWGGYEQYF. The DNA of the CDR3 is TGTGCCAGCAGTTGGGGGGGATACGAGCAGTACTTC.

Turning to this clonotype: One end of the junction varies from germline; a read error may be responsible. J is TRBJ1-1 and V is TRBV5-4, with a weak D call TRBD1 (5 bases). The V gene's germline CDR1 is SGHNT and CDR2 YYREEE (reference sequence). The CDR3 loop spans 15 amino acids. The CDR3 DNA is TGTGCCAGCACCGACTCCACGGTCCAGGGACTTGAAGCTTCCTTT. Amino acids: CASTDSTVQGLEASF. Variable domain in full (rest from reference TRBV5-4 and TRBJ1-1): ETGVTQSPTHLIKTRGQQVTLRCSSQSGHNTVSWYQQALGQGPQFIFQYYREEENGRGNFPPRFSGLQFPNYSSELNVNALELDDSALYLCASTDSTVQGLEASFGQGTRLTVV.

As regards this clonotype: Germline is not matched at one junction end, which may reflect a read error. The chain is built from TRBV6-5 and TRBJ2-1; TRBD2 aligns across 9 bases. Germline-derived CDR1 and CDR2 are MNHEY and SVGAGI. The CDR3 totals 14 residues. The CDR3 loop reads CARSRLADYNEEFF. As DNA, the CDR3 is TGTGCCAGGAGTCGACTAGCGGATTACAATGAGGAGTTCTTC.

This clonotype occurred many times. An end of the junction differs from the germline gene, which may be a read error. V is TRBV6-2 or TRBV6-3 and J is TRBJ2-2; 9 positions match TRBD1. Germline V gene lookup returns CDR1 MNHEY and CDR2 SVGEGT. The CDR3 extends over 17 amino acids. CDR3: CASSYPTGGTKTGELFF. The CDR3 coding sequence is TGTGCCAGCAGTTACCCCACAGGGGGCACGAAGACCGGGGAGCTGTTTTTT.

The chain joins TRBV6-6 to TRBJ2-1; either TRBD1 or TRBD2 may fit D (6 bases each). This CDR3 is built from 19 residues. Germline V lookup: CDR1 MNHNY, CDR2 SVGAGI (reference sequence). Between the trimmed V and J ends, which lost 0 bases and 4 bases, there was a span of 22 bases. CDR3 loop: CASSYSLGGGSSSYNEQFF. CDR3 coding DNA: TGTGCCAGCAGTTACTCACTAGGGGGAGGATCGAGCTCATACAATGAGCAGTTCTTC.

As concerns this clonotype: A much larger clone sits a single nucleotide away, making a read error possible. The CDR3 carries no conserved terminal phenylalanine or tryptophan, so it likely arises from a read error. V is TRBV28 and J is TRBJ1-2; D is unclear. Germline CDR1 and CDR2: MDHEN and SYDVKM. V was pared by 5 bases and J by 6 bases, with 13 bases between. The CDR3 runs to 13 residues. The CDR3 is CASSLTPRDGYTL. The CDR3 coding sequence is TGTGCCAGCAGTCTGACACCGAGGGATGGCTACACCCTC.

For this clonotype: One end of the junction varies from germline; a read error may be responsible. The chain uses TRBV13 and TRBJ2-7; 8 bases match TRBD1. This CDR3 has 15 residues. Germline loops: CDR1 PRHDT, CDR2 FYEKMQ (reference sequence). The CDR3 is CASSPPPDRAYEQYF. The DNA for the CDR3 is TGCGCCAGCAGCCCCCCACCGGACAGGGCCTACGAGCAGTACTTC.

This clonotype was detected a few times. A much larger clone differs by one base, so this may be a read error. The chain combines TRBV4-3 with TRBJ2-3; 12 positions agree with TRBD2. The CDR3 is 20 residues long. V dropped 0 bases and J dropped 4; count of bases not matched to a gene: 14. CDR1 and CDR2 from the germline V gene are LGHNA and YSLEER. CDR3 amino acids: CASSQDLPSVTSGRADTQYF. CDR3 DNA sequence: TGCGCCAGCAGCCAAGATCTTCCCTCCGTGACTAGCGGGAGAGCAGATACGCAGTATTTT.